This T cell receptor beta chain stems from a study of cytomegalovirus exposure and HLA in healthy donors. Primers included in the PCR were 60 Vbeta and 13 Jbeta primers. TCRdb's table, derived via immunoSEQ multiplex PCR, lists solely in-frame clones and lacks some. The data contain around 98,000 clones, less than 70% of them singletons. Healthy individuals who donated bone marrow served as the donors. Germline loops: CDR1 LNHDA, CDR2 SQIVND (reference sequence). V lost 8 bases to trimming and J lost 9 bases, with 13 bases between them. The CDR3 covers 12 residues. Remarks on this clone: What it binds is unknown.

Whole-study findings and limits: It was confirmed in vitro that a few of the CMV-associated chains were specific for CMV antigens. Reportedly, a later analysis found an Asian-associated ancestry cluster had fewer N-insertions than the roughly 700-donor mean. TCR beta chain V- and J-gene trimming was linked, in a later analysis, to a missense variant in DCLRE1C.

Source material: PBMCs. The chain carries TRBV19 and TRBJ1-4; D remains ambiguous. The TCR originated in a female donor in good health and CMV-seronegative. CDR3 sequence: CASAAEQKKLFF. The CDR3 nucleotides are TGTGCCAGTGCCGCTGAACAGAAAAAACTGTTTTTT.